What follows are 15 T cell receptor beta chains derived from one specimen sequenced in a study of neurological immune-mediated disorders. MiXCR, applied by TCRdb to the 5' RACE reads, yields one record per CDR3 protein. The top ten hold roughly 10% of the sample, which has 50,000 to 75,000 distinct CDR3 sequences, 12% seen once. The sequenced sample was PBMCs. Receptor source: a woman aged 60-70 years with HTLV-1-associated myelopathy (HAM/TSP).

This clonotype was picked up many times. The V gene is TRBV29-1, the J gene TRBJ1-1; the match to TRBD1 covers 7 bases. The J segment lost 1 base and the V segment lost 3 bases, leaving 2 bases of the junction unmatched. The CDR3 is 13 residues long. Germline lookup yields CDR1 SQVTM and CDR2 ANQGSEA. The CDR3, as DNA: TGCAGCGTTGACAGGGGGTCGAACACTGAAGCTTTCTTT. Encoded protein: CSVDRGSNTEAFF.

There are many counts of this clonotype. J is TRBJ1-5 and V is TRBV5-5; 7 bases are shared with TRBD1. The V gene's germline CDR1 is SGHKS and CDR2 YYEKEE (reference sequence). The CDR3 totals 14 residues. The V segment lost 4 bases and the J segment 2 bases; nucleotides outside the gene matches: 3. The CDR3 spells CASSGGQGNQPQHF. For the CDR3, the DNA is TGTGCCAGCAGCGGAGGACAGGGCAATCAGCCCCAGCATTTT.

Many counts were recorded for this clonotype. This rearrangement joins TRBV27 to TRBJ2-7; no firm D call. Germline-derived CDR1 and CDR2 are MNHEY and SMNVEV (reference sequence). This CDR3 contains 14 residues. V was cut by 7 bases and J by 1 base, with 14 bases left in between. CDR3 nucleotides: TGTGCCAGCAAACATCAGCCCCAATCCTACGAGCAGTACTTC. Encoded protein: CASKHQPQSYEQYF.

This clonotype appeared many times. The CDR3, as DNA: TGCAGTGCTAGAGCGGGGGGACGGCAGTACGAGCAGTACTTC. This gives the protein CSARAGGRQYEQYF. The chain uses TRBV20-1 and TRBJ2-7, with TRBD2 matching over 7 bases. This CDR3 is 14 amino acids long. The V gene's germline CDR1 is DFQATT and CDR2 SNEGSKA (reference sequence). Trimming at V came to 1 base and at J to 4 bases, leaving 7 bases not matched to a gene.

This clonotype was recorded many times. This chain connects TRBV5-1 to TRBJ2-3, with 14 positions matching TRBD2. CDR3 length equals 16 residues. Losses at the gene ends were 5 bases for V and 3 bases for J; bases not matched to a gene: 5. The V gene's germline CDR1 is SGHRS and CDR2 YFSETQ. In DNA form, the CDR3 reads TGCGCCAGCAGATCGGGACTAGCGGGAGTAACAGATACGCAGTATTTT. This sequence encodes CASRSGLAGVTDTQYF.

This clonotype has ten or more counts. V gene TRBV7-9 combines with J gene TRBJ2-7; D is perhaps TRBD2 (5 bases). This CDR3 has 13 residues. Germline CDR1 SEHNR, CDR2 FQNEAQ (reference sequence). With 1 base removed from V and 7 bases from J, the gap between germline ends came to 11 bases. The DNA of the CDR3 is TGTGCCAGCAGCTTAGGTCTAGCTCGGGAGCAGTACTTC. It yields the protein CASSLGLAREQYF.

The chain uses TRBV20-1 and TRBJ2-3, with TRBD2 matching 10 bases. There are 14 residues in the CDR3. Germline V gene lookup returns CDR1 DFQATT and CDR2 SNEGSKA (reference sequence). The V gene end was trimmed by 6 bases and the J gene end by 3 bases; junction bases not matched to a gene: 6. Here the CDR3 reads CSAPASGRTDTQYF. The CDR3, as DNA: TGCAGTGCACCCGCTAGCGGGAGAACAGATACGCAGTATTTT.

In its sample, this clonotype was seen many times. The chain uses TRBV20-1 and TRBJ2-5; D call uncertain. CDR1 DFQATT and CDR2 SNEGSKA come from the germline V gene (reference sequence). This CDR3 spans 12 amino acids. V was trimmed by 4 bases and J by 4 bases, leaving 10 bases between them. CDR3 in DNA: TGCAGTGCTACGGGTTTGAGAGAGACCCAGTACTTC. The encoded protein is CSATGLRETQYF.

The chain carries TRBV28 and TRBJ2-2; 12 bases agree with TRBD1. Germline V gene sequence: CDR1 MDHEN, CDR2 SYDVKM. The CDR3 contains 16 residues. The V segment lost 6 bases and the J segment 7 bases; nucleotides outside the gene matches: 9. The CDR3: CASRYSGTGGLGELFF. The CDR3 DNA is TGTGCCAGCAGATATTCCGGGACAGGGGGCCTCGGGGAGCTGTTTTTT.

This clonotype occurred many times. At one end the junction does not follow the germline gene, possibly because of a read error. CDR3 sequence reads: CATSSSLAGGTGNEQFF. For the CDR3, the DNA is TGTGCCACCAGTTCCTCCCTAGCGGGAGGGACCGGCAATGAGCAGTTCTTC. The rearrangement links TRBV27 to TRBJ2-1; 12 nucleotides align to TRBD2. Germline V gives CDR1 MNHEY, CDR2 SMNVEV (reference sequence). The CDR3 consists of 17 residues.

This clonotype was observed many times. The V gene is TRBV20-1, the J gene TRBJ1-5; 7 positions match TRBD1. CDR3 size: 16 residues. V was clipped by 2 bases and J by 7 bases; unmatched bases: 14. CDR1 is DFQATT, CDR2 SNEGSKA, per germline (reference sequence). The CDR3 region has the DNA TGCAGTGCTAGACCCCCGACAGGGAGCGGTGGACAGCCCCAGCATTTT. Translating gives CSARPPTGSGGQPQHF.

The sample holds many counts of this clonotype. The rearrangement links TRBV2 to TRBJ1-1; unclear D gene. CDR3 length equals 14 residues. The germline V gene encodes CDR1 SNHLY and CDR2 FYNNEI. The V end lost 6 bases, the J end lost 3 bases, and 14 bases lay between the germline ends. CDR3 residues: CASRREAVDTEAFF. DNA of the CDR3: TGTGCCAGCAGGCGGGAAGCAGTCGACACTGAAGCTTTCTTT.

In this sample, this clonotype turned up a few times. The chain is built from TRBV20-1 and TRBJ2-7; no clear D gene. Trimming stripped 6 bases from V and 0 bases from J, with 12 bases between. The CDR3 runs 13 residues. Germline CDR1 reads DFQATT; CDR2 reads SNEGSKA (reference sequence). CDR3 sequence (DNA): TGCAGTGCGCTCACAAGGACCTCCTACGAGCAGTACTTC. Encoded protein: CSALTRTSYEQYF.

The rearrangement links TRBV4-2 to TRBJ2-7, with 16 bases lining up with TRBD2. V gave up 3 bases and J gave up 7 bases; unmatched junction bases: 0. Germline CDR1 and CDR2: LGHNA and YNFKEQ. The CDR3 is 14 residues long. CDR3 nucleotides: TGTGCCAGCAGCCAGGGACTAGCGGGAGGGGAGCAGTACTTC. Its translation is CASSQGLAGGEQYF.

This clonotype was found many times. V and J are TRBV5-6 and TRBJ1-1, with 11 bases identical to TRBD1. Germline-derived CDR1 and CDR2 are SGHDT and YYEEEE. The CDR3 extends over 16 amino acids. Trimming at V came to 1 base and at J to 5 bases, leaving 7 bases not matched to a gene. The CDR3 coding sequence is TGTGCCAGCAGCTTGAGGACAGGGGGCGCGGGAACTGAAGCTTTCTTT. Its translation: CASSLRTGGAGTEAFF.